Presented here are 10 T cell receptor beta chains from one specimen sequenced in a study of blood T cell repertoires in COVID-19. Sequenced by immunoSEQ multiplex PCR; TCRdb stores in-frame clones only, minus some. The repertoire holds around 94,000 clones, with just under 85% as singletons. Sequences were obtained from peripheral blood. These receptors originate from a man aged 45-65 years with acute or convalescent COVID-19.

The chain is built from TRBV5-1 and TRBJ2-2, with D possibly being TRBD2 (6 bases). Looked up from germline, CDR1 is SGHRS and CDR2 is YFSETQ. V dropped 4 bases and J dropped 4 bases, with 17 bases sitting between them. The CDR3 spans 16 residues. CDR3 in DNA: TGCGCCAGCAGCCCTCCGGCGGGGACGGCCACCGGGGAGCTGTTTTTT. Translated: CASSPPAGTATGELFF.

This clone has only one observation. The chain employs TRBV5-4 and TRBJ2-7; tentative D call: TRBD2 (5 bases). This CDR3 has 13 residues. The V gene's germline CDR1 is SGHNT and CDR2 YYREEE (reference sequence). The ends were cut back, 4 bases at V and 1 base at J, with 9 bases in the middle. CDR3 nucleotide sequence: TGTGCCAGCAGCCAGGCGGGTTCCTACGAGCAGTACTTC. Translated: CASSQAGSYEQYF.

V gene TRBV5-1 combines with J gene TRBJ1-4; 7 bases are a match to TRBD1. The V gene's germline CDR1 is SGHRS and CDR2 YFSETQ. V shed 4 bases and J 7 bases; nucleotides not matched to a gene: 10. The CDR3 spans 15 residues. CDR3 sequence: CASSAAGGTGEKLFF. DNA for the CDR3: TGCGCCAGCAGCGCCGCAGGGGGAACGGGTGAAAAACTGTTTTTT.

The chain carries TRBV14 and TRBJ1-3; tentative D call: TRBD1 (5 bases). This CDR3 is 14 amino acids long. V was clipped by 1 base and J by 8 bases, with 12 bases between them. Germline CDR1 SGHDN, CDR2 FVKESK. The CDR3: CASSQVTQGHTIYF. For the CDR3, the DNA is TGTGCCAGCAGCCAAGTGACCCAGGGTCACACCATATATTTT. The complete variable domain, with remaining parts taken from reference TRBV14 and TRBJ1-3, reads EAGVTQFPSHSVIEKGQTVTLRCDPISGHDNLYWYRRVMGKEIKFLLHFVKESKQDESGMPNNRFLAERTGGTYSTLKVQPAELEDSGVYFCASSQVTQGHTIYFGEGSWLTVV.

This chain joins TRBV18 and TRBJ1-2; TRBD1 matches 7 bases. The CDR3 is 15 amino acids. CDR1 is KGHSH and CDR2 is LQKENI in the germline V gene. The V segment lost 4 bases and the J segment 5 bases; nucleotides outside the gene matches: 10. The CDR3 DNA reads as TGTGCCAGCTCACTCGACAGGGCTTTAACATATGGCTACACCTTC. Translating it yields CASSLDRALTYGYTF.

The chain recombines TRBV7-9 with TRBJ1-3, with D perhaps TRBD1 (6 bases). CDR3 size: 15 residues. From germline, CDR1 is SEHNR and CDR2 FQNEAQ (reference sequence). V lost 4 bases and J 4 bases, leaving 14 bases between the germline ends. The chain's CDR3 is CASSSQGTGGNTIYF. As DNA, the CDR3 is TGTGCCAGCAGCTCACAGGGAACGGGGGGAAACACCATATATTTT.

The V call is TRBV6-5, the J call TRBJ1-2; 12 bases agree with TRBD1. This CDR3 is 14 amino acids long. The junction had 4 bases not matched to a gene; V was cut back by 4 bases and J by 7 bases. Germline loops: CDR1 MNHEY, CDR2 SVGAGI. This chain's CDR3 is CASSWGQGASGYTF. The CDR3 DNA reads as TGTGCCAGCAGTTGGGGACAGGGGGCTTCTGGCTACACCTTC.

This chain links TRBV7-2 with TRBJ1-2; perhaps TRBD1 as D (5 bases). This CDR3 comprises 15 residues. V lost 1 base to trimming and J lost 8 bases, with 17 bases between them. CDR1 is SGHTA and CDR2 is FQGNSA in the germline V gene. CDR3 DNA: TGTGCCAGCAGCTTAGGTGGCAGGGCAAGAGGAGGCTACACCTTC. Amino acids: CASSLGGRARGGYTF.

The chain employs TRBV6-5 and TRBJ2-5; tentatively, D is TRBD2 (6 bases). V was shortened by 1 base and J by 5 bases, with 17 bases between the two germline ends. The V gene's germline CDR1 is MNHEY and CDR2 SVGAGI. This CDR3 is 16 amino acids long. CDR3 sequence: CASSYFGFGGDETQYF. The DNA of the CDR3 is TGTGCCAGCAGTTACTTTGGGTTCGGGGGAGACGAGACCCAGTACTTC.

This chain connects TRBV6-2 or TRBV6-3 to TRBJ2-1; 9 bases are shared with TRBD2. This CDR3 region has 16 residues. The ends lost 5 bases at V and 7 bases at J; junction bases unmatched: 12. Per germline, CDR1 MNHEY and CDR2 SVGEGT. CDR3 DNA: TGTGCCAGCAGTGGGTCGCGGGGGGGCTTTAGGAATGAGCAGTTCTTC. Translation: CASSGSRGGFRNEQFF.